The rows below give T cell receptor beta chains drawn from one sample of a study of shared T cell receptors in the human thymus. Profiled with immunoSEQ multiplex PCR; TCRdb holds only in-frame clones, not every one. This sample has about 540,000 clones, with roughly 74% found just once. These sequences were also reported in another study, on human thymus T cells.

The source material was thymocytes. The receptor set was obtained from a boy less than two years old with a congenital heart defect. The CDR3 runs from the conserved cysteine through the conserved F or W. A D gene is named only where the DNA matches it firmly. The size field is filled for only some rows; it gives once, few, many or a size class.

cdr3_nt | cdr3_aa | clone_size | j_call | d_call | v_call
TGTGCCAGCTCACCCGACAGGGATCAAGAGACCCAGTACTTC | CASSPDRDQETQYF | few | TRBJ2-5 | TRBD1 | TRBV18
TGCAGCGTTGACTCCGACATCTTC | CSVDSDIF | . | TRBJ2-1 | . | TRBV29-1
TGTGCCACCAGCGAGGCGGGAAGTACGAGGCAGTACTTC | CATSEAGSTRQYF | . | TRBJ2-7 | . | TRBV15
TGCGCCAGCAGTGAGCCCGGGGGGAAGGGGAGCTCCTACAATGAGCAGTTCTTC | CASSEPGGKGSSYNEQFF | . | TRBJ2-1 | TRBD2 | TRBV10-2
TGCGCCAGCAGCCAGGCCCGGCGGGGGCAGCGGTCCTACAATGAGCAGTTCTTC | CASSQARRGQRSYNEQFF | . | TRBJ2-1 | . | TRBV4-3
TGTGCCAGCAGTACATACAGGGAAAAGCGGGATTCCCTTTGGGAGCAGTACTTC | CASSTYREKRDSLWEQYF | . | TRBJ2-7 | . | TRBV27
TGTGCCAGCAGCTTACTCCCCCTCGCTAGCGGGAGTCGAGAGACCCAGTACTTC | CASSLLPLASGSRETQYF | . | TRBJ2-5 | TRBD2 | TRBV7-8
TGTGCCAGCAGCTTAGGACCGGGACTAGCGGGCCCTTCCTACGAGCAGTACTTC | CASSLGPGLAGPSYEQYF | once | TRBJ2-7 | TRBD2 | TRBV13
TGTGCCAGCAGCTTGGGTTACGGGAGGTCCTACAATGAGCAGTTCTTC | CASSLGYGRSYNEQFF | . | TRBJ2-1 | TRBD2 | TRBV5-4
TGTGCCAGCAGCTTAGGTGGCGGGATAGTAAGCAATCAGCCCCAGCATTTT | CASSLGGGIVSNQPQHF | . | TRBJ1-5 | . | TRBV7-9
TGTGCCAGCAGTGTCCAAATTCTAAGGGGGTTCGATGAGCAGTTCTTC | CASSVQILRGFDEQFF | few | TRBJ2-1 | . | TRBV2
TGTGCCAGCAGTTACACCGAACATAGGACAGTCTATGGCTACACCTTC | CASSYTEHRTVYGYTF | . | TRBJ1-2 | . | TRBV6-5
TGTGCCAGCAGCAACCGGGACAGAGCTTACAATGAGCAGTTCTTC | CASSNRDRAYNEQFF | . | TRBJ2-1 | TRBD1 | TRBV9
TGTGCCAGTAGCAGGGCCCTTTCCTACGAGCAGTACTTC | CASSRALSYEQYF | . | TRBJ2-7 | . | TRBV19